This T cell receptor (beta chain) was recorded in a study of cytomegalovirus exposure and HLA in healthy donors. Study results and caveats: The majority of CMV-associated TCR beta chains were reported as apparently HLA-restricted in a later analysis. When the data were analyzed later, several of the most significant clusters appeared to be linked to common viral pathogens. Approximately 17,000 TCR beta sequences were associated with HLA alleles at 0.05 false discovery rate in a later analysis. A later examination showed that TCR association rates differed by HLA locus, with DRB1 most and HLA-C fewest.

CDR1 and CDR2 (germline): SGHTA, FQGNSA. Losses at the gene ends were 1 base for V and 6 bases for J; bases not matched to a gene: 13. The CDR3 runs to 17 residues. Of note for this clone: Its specificity is not known.

The PCR used 60 Vbeta and 13 Jbeta primers. This table comes from immunoSEQ multiplex PCR, and its TCRdb copy is limited to in-frame clones, with some not included. The sample consists of 100,000 to 150,000 clones, about three quarters of them appearing once. The source is a man aged 30 to 45 in good health and CMV-seronegative. Sequencing was carried out using PBMCs. The rearrangement uses TRBV7-2 and TRBJ2-3; TRBD2 matches 7 bases. Written as DNA, the CDR3 is TGTGCCAGCAGCTTAGATCAAGCGGGGTCCCATATGGATACGCAGTATTTT. Translated: CASSLDQAGSHMDTQYF.